This is a list of T cell receptor beta chains from one sample in a study of shared clonotypes between healthy human individuals. Sequencing used immunoSEQ multiplex PCR; TCRdb keeps in-frame clones, though not all of them. This repertoire shows fewer than 800,000 clones, about 90% found once; its top ten account for 24%. Source material: naive CD8+ T cells sorted from blood. Every receptor here comes from a man younger than 40 in good health. The CDR3 runs from the conserved cysteine through the conserved F or W. D genes are given only for firm matches. Some rows mark clone size as missing; the rest say once, few, many or name a class of expanded clone.

D gene	J gene	clone size	CDR3 length	V gene	CDR3 DNA	CDR3 protein
NA	TRBJ2-7	NA	15	TRBV28	TGTGCCAGCAGTCCGCACGCAGCAGGGGTTGGGGAGCAGTACTTC	CASSPHAAGVGEQYF
NA	TRBJ2-1	NA	16	TRBV4-1	TGCGCCAGCAGCCAAGAATCGGGGAGAATTTTCAATGAGCAGTTCTTC	CASSQESGRIFNEQFF
NA	TRBJ2-2	once	13	TRBV25-1	TGTGCCAGCAGTCGAGGAGACACCGGGGAGCTGTTTTTT	CASSRGDTGELFF
TRBD2	TRBJ2-1	NA	14	TRBV5-6	TGTGCCAGCAGCTTGGAGCGGGGTTACAATGAGCAGTTCTTC	CASSLERGYNEQFF
NA	TRBJ1-4	NA	16	TRBV16	TGTGCCAGCAGCCGTCAGTCTCTCACAACTAATGAAAAACTGTTTTTT	CASSRQSLTTNEKLFF
TRBD1	TRBJ1-2	NA	14	TRBV6-5	TGTGCCATTAAGCAGGACAGGCTGTCCTATGGCTACACCTTC	CAIKQDRLSYGYTF
TRBD1	TRBJ2-1	NA	15	TRBV5-1	TGCGCCAGCAGTAGTACCGGGACAGCCTACAATGAGCAGTTCTTC	CASSSTGTAYNEQFF
NA	TRBJ2-5	NA	15	TRBV11-2	TGTGCCAGCAGCAGGTTTAGGGCGGACGAAGAGACCCAGTACTTC	CASSRFRADEETQYF
NA	TRBJ2-7	NA	13	TRBV2	TGTGCCAGCAGTGACTCGCGGGGCTACGAGCAGTACTTC	CASSDSRGYEQYF
NA	TRBJ2-1	NA	16	TRBV7-9	TGTGCCAGCAGCCAGGTACAGGGTGGCTCCTACAATGAGCAGTTCTTC	CASSQVQGGSYNEQFF
NA	TRBJ1-2	NA	13	TRBV11-2	TGTGCCAGCAGCTCCGGGGTCTACTATGGCTACACCTTC	CASSSGVYYGYTF
NA	TRBJ2-7	NA	14	TRBV6-1	TGTGCCAGCGGGGGGCGGTACCCCTTCTACGAGCAGTACTTC	CASGGRYPFYEQYF
NA	TRBJ2-7	NA	13	TRBV4-1	TGCGCCAGCAGCCAAGTATTCCGCTACGAGCAGTACTTC	CASSQVFRYEQYF
NA	TRBJ1-2	NA	13	TRBV2	TGTGCCAGCAGTGCGGGCCGCAATTATGGCTACACCTTC	CASSAGRNYGYTF
TRBD2	TRBJ2-3	NA	16	TRBV4-3	TGCGCCAGCAGCCAAGCTCCTAGCGGGAGTACAGATACGCAGTATTTT	CASSQAPSGSTDTQYF
NA	TRBJ2-7	NA	13	TRBV10-3	TGTGCCATCAGTGAAAAGGACAGCTACGAGCAGTACTTC	CAISEKDSYEQYF
NA	TRBJ2-6	NA	15	TRBV6-5	TGTGCCAGCAGCCCCACAGGGTCTGGGGCCAACGTCCTGACTTTC	CASSPTGSGANVLTF
TRBD1	TRBJ2-3	NA	14	TRBV9	TGTGCCAGCAGCGTAGAGGGGGCGGCAGATACGCAGTATTTT	CASSVEGAADTQYF
NA	TRBJ2-5	NA	13	TRBV7-7	TGTGCCAGCAGCTTGACAGGGGAGGGGACCCAGTACTTC	CASSLTGEGTQYF
NA	TRBJ1-1	NA	13	TRBV27	TGTGCCAGCAGTTTCGCGGGGGTGGAGGAAGCTTTCTTT	CASSFAGVEEAFF
NA	TRBJ2-7	NA	13	TRBV11-2	TGTGCCAGCAGCTTAGGGGCGGGATACGAGCAGTACTTC	CASSLGAGYEQYF
NA	TRBJ1-4	NA	15	TRBV4-1	TGCGCCAGCAGCTCGCTGCACGGAACCAATGAAAAACTGTTTTTT	CASSSLHGTNEKLFF
NA	TRBJ2-1	NA	15	TRBV13	TGTGCCAGCAGCTTAGCTCTCAGGGAGCACAATGAGCAGTTCTTC	CASSLALREHNEQFF
TRBD2	TRBJ2-7	NA	14	TRBV9	TGTGCCAGCAGCCCTAGCGGTTTCCCCTACGAGCAGTACTTC	CASSPSGFPYEQYF
NA	TRBJ2-7	NA	14	TRBV7-8	TGTGCCAGCAGCTGGAAGGGGGGGCCCTACGAGCAGTACTTC	CASSWKGGPYEQYF
NA	TRBJ1-2	NA	16	TRBV2	TGTGCCAGATACTTAAGACCGGGAACACCCGGGTATGGCTACACCTTC	CARYLRPGTPGYGYTF
NA	TRBJ2-7	NA	13	TRBV5-4	TGTGCCAGCAGCCGACAGAGCTCCTACGAGCAGTACTTC	CASSRQSSYEQYF
NA	TRBJ2-7	NA	11	TRBV14	TGTGCCAGCAGCCAAGGGTTGGTGCAGTACTTC	CASSQGLVQYF
TRBD1	TRBJ1-2	NA	15	TRBV14	TGTGCCAGCAGCCTTTTTGGGACAGGGATCGATGGCTACACCTTC	CASSLFGTGIDGYTF
TRBD2	TRBJ2-5	NA	16	TRBV4-1	TGCGCCAGCAGCCAAGCCAGCGGGAGGGCCACAGAGACCCAGTACTTC	CASSQASGRATETQYF
NA	TRBJ2-7	NA	13	TRBV29-1	TGCAGCGTCGCACCCCAGCGAGCAGACGAGCAGTACTTC	CSVAPQRADEQYF
NA	TRBJ2-7	NA	15	TRBV7-6	TGTGCCAGCAGCTTAGCGGCCGGGCCCGGGGACGAGCAGTACTTC	CASSLAAGPGDEQYF
NA	TRBJ2-5	NA	17	TRBV7-6	TGTGCCAGCAGCTTAGGGAGGGTTAGGGGTCTCGGGGAGACCCAGTACTTC	CASSLGRVRGLGETQYF
NA	TRBJ2-7	NA	16	TRBV5-4	TGTGCCAGCAGCGAGACAAGCGGAGTCCTGGCGAGCGAGCAGTACTTC	CASSETSGVLASEQYF
TRBD2	TRBJ2-1	NA	13	TRBV27	TGTGCCACCCAACTAGCGGGAGACAATGAGCAGTTCTTC	CATQLAGDNEQFF
NA	TRBJ2-5	once	16	TRBV10-2	TGCGCCAGCCTTCAACAGGGAGGGAGTAGCCAAGAGACCCAGTACTTC	CASLQQGGSSQETQYF
TRBD1	TRBJ1-1	NA	14	TRBV30	TGTGCCTGGAGTCCGACAGGGGGGGGGACTGAAGCTTTCTTT	CAWSPTGGGTEAFF
TRBD2	TRBJ2-2	NA	19	TRBV7-9	TGTGCCAGCAGCTTAGTTTTTAGGACTAGCGGGAGGAACACCGGGGAGCTGTTTTTT	CASSLVFRTSGRNTGELFF
NA	TRBJ2-5	NA	15	TRBV29-1	TGCAGCGTTGAAGCCTCTTTTGGCACACAAGAGACCCAGTACTTC	CSVEASFGTQETQYF
NA	TRBJ2-1	NA	14	TRBV11-3	TGTGCCAGCAGCTTACCGGGAAGTTACAATGAGCAGTTCTTC	CASSLPGSYNEQFF
NA	TRBJ2-3	NA	13	TRBV6-1	TGTGCCAGCAGAGAGACTGGCACAGATACGCAGTATTTT	CASRETGTDTQYF
NA	TRBJ1-3	NA	14	TRBV27	TGTGCCAGCAGCCAGGATCCCTCTGGAAACACCATATATTTT	CASSQDPSGNTIYF
NA	TRBJ2-7	NA	13	TRBV7-3	TGTGCCAGCAGCTTAAGTCCAGGTCGGAAGCAGTACTTC	CASSLSPGRKQYF
NA	TRBJ2-1	once	15	TRBV27	TGTGCCAGCAGTCCTAACTACAAACCCCACAATGAGCAGTTCTTC	CASSPNYKPHNEQFF
NA	TRBJ2-7	NA	15	TRBV7-8	TGTGCCAGCAGCTTAGAGGGGGGGGTTCAGTACGAGCAGTACTTC	CASSLEGGVQYEQYF
NA	TRBJ2-3	NA	17	TRBV27	TGTGCCAGCAGTGCATTGGACAGCTCCCTAGGGGCAGATACGCAGTATTTT	CASSALDSSLGADTQYF
NA	TRBJ1-5	NA	14	TRBV27	TGTGCCAGCAGTTTGTGGGGGAGCAATCAGCCCCAGCATTTT	CASSLWGSNQPQHF
TRBD2	TRBJ2-7	NA	20	TRBV27	TGTGCCAGCTTCGGGGGACAGCCGGGACTAGCGAAAAGGAGCTCCTACGAGCAGTACTTC	CASFGGQPGLAKRSSYEQYF
NA	TRBJ1-2	NA	16	TRBV6-1	TGTGCCAGCAGTGAAGAACCCCAGGGACTATTCTATGGCTACACCTTC	CASSEEPQGLFYGYTF
TRBD2	TRBJ2-3	NA	18	TRBV27	TGTGCCAGCAGTTTATGGGCTAGCGGGAGAGGTATTACAGATACGCAGTATTTT	CASSLWASGRGITDTQYF
NA	TRBJ2-7	NA	14	TRBV27	TGTGCCAGCAAACGTCACGACGACCCCTACGAGCAGTACTTC	CASKRHDDPYEQYF
NA	TRBJ2-1	NA	14	TRBV7-2	TGTGCCAGCAGCTTAGGGCCGAATGCGAATGAGCAGTTCTTC	CASSLGPNANEQFF
NA	TRBJ2-5	NA	14	TRBV15	TGTGCCACCAGCAGAGCTTACGGGACGGAGACCCAGTACTTC	CATSRAYGTETQYF
TRBD1	TRBJ1-5	NA	15	TRBV9	TGTGCCAGCAGCGCGGGACAGAATAGCAATCAGCCCCAGCATTTT	CASSAGQNSNQPQHF